In its sample, the clone carrying this TCR beta chain was seen many times. RNA transcripts gave rise to amplified TCR beta CDR3 regions. Researchers ran a first-round RT-PCR on the TCR CDR3 using the HTBI primer set. TCRdb re-called the multiplex PCR reads with MiXCR, one entry per CDR3 protein. Counted here are around 620,000 distinct CDR3 sequences, 13% to 15% occurring once; the ten biggest clones make up roughly 7.1%. The sample comes from a study of T cells in Graves' hyperthyroidism and ophthalmopathy. Germline V gene lookup returns CDR1 MDHEN and CDR2 SYDVKM. This CDR3 has 12 amino acids. The V call is TRBV28, the J call TRBJ1-1; 9 nucleotides line up with TRBD1. This sequence was found in a woman under 30 with Graves' ophthalmopathy. Sequenced material: blood. CDR3 sequence: CVERQGETEAFF. CDR3 coding DNA: TGTGTCGAAAGACAGGGGGAGACTGAAGCTTTCTTT.